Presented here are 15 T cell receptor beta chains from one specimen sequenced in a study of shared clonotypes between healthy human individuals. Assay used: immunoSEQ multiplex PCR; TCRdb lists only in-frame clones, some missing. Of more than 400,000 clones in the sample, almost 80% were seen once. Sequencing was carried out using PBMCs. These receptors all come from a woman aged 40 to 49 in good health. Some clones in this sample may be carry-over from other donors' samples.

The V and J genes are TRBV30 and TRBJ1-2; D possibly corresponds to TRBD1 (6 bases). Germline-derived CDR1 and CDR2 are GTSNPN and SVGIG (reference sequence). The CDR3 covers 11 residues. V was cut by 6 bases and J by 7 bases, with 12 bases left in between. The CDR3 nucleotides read TGTGCCTGTTTGGGGGGCAGTGGCTACACCTTC. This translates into CACLGGSGYTF.

In DNA form, the CDR3 reads TGTGCCAGCAGCTTAGGAGGACTAGCGGCTGGCGATGAGCAGTTCTTC. It encodes CASSLGGLAAGDEQFF. This rearrangement joins TRBV11-2 to TRBJ2-1; 10 nucleotides match TRBD2. Germline assignment: CDR1 SGHAT and CDR2 FQNNGV. The CDR3 is 16 residues long. Unmatched junction bases numbered 8, after V lost 1 base and J lost 8 bases.

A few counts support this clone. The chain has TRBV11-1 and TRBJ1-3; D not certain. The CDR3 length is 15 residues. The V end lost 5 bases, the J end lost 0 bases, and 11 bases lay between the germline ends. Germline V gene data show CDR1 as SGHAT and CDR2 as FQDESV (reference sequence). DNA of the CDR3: TGTGCCAGCAGCGCCGGACGGGGCTCTGGAAACACCATATATTTT. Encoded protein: CASSAGRGSGNTIYF.

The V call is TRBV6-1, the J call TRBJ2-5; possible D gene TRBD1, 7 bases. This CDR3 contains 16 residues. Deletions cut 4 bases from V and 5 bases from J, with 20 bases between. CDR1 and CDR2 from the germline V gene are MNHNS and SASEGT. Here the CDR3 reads CASSGWSGGFVETQYF. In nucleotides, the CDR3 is TGTGCCAGCAGTGGCTGGTCAGGGGGGTTTGTGGAGACCCAGTACTTC.

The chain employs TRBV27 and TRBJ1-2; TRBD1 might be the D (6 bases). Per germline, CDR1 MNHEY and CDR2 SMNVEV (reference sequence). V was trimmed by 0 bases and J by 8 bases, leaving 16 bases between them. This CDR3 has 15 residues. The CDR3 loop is CASSLSPSGGGGYTF. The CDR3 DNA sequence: TGTGCCAGCAGTTTATCCCCCTCCGGGGGCGGAGGCTACACCTTC.

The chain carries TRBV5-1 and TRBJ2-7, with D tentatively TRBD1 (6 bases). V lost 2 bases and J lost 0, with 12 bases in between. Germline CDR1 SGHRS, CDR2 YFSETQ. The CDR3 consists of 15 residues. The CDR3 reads CASSFSTGSSYEQYF. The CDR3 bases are TGCGCCAGCAGCTTCTCGACAGGAAGCTCCTACGAGCAGTACTTC.

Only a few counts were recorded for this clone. CDR3 bases: TGCGCCAGCAGTGAGCCAGATAACGGAGGTAATGAAAAACTGTTTTTT. Amino acids: CASSEPDNGGNEKLFF. The chain carries TRBV10-2 and TRBJ1-4, with unresolved D. The germline gives CDR1 WSHSY, CDR2 SAAADI. The CDR3 totals 16 residues. V gave up 2 bases and J gave up 4 bases, with 14 bases separating them.

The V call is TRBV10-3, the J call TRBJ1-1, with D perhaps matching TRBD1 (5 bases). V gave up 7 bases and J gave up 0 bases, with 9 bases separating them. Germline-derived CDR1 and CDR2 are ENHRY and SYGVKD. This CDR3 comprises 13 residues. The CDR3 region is CAITWDLNTEAFF. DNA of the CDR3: TGTGCCATCACTTGGGACCTGAACACTGAAGCTTTCTTT.

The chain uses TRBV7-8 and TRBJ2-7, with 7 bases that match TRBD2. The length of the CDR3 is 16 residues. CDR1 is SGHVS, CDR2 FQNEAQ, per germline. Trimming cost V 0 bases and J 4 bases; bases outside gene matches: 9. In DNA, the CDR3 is TGTGCCAGCAGCTTAGCGGGAGGGCCCACTAGATACGAGCAGTACTTC. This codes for CASSLAGGPTRYEQYF.

The CDR3 DNA reads as TGTGCCAGCAGCTCCCAATCCGGGACAGAATATGGCTACACCTTC. The encoded protein is CASSSQSGTEYGYTF. The chain is built from TRBV7-6 and TRBJ1-2, with TRBD1 matching 7 bases. The CDR3 length is 15 residues. The junction had 10 bases not matched to a gene; V was cut back by 4 bases and J by 5 bases. The germline V gene encodes CDR1 SGHVS and CDR2 FNYEAQ.

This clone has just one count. The CDR3 here is CASSAGRAAEAFF. CDR3 DNA: TGTGCCAGCAGTGCCGGCAGGGCGGCTGAAGCTTTCTTT. The genes are TRBV6-1 and TRBJ1-1; possibly TRBD1 for D (5 bases). Trimming removed 4 bases at V and 6 bases at J, with 12 bases between. The CDR3 contains 13 residues. Germline CDR1 reads MNHNS; CDR2 reads SASEGT.

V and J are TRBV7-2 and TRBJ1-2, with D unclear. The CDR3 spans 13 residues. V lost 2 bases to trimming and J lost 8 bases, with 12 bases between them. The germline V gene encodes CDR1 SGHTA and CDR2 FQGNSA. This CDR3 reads CASSLKRGMGYTF. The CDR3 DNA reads TGTGCCAGCAGCTTAAAAAGAGGGATGGGCTACACCTTC.

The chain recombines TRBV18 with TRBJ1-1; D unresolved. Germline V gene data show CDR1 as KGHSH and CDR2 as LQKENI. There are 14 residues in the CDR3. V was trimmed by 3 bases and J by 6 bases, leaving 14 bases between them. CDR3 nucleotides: TGTGCCAGCTCACCCGGGAGGGATGATTCTGAAGCTTTCTTT. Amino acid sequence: CASSPGRDDSEAFF.

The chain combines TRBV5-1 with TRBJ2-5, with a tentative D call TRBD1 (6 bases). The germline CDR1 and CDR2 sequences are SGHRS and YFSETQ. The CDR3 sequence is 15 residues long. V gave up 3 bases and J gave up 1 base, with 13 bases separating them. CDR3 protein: CASSSKIQGQETQYF. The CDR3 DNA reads TGCGCCAGCAGCTCCAAGATACAGGGCCAAGAGACCCAGTACTTC. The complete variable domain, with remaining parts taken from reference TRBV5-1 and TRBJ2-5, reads KAGVTQTPRYLIKTRGQQVTLSCSPISGHRSVSWYQQTPGQGLQFLFEYFSETQRNKGNFPGRFSGRQFSNSRSEMNVSTLELGDSALYLCASSSKIQGQETQYFGPGTRLLVL.

The CDR3 spells CAWSAILAGEGEQFF. In nucleotides, the CDR3 is TGTGCCTGGAGTGCCATACTAGCGGGAGAGGGTGAGCAGTTCTTC. This chain joins TRBV30 and TRBJ2-1, with 11 bases fitting TRBD2. CDR1 is GTSNPN, CDR2 SVGIG, per germline (reference sequence). Trimming at V came to 1 base and at J to 9 bases, leaving 8 bases not matched to a gene. The CDR3 consists of 15 residues.